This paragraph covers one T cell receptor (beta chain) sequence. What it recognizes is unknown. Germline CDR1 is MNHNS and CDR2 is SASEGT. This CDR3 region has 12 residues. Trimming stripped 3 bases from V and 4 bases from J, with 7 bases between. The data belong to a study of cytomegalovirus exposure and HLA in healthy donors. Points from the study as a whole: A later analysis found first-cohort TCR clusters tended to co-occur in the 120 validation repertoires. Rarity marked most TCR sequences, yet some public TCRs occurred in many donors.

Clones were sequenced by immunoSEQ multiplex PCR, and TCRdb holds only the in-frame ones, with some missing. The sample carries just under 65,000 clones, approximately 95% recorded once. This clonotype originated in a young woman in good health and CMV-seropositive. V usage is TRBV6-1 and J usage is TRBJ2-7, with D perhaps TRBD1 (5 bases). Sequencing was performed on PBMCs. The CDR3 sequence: CASSEQGYEQYF. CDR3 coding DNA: TGTGCCAGCAGTGAGCAGGGTTACGAGCAGTACTTC.